The 20 T cell receptor beta chains reported below all come from one sample, sequenced in a study of monozygotic twins with inflammatory bowel disease. Reprocessing the 5' RACE reads, TCRdb reports a single entry for every CDR3 protein and omits DNA. This table lists about 450,000 distinct CDR3 sequences. Sequenced: blood. The receptors shown here come from a human donor with ulcerative colitis or Crohn's disease, or a healthy co-twin of an affected twin (not recorded which).

The chain joins TRBV14 to TRBJ1-1; without DNA, the TCRdb call of TRBD1 cannot be checked. The CDR3 runs to 14 residues. CDR1 and CDR2 (germline): SGHDN, FVKESK. This CDR3 is CASSPTGQGTEAFF.

The J gene is TRBJ2-1, the V gene TRBV10-3; with no DNA, the TCRdb D assignment of TRBD1 cannot be verified. CDR3 size: 16 residues. Looked up from germline, CDR1 is ENHRY and CDR2 is SYGVKD. The CDR3 sequence: CAISGRTGGSYNEQFF.

This sequence joins TRBV27 and TRBJ2-3; TCRdb's D call of TRBD1 is untestable without DNA. The germline gives CDR1 MNHEY, CDR2 SMNVEV (reference sequence). This CDR3 is 18 amino acids long. The CDR3: CASSSGRRHPLSTDTQYF.

The V and J genes are TRBV29-1 and TRBJ2-3; the D call of TRBD2 rests on TCRdb alone, since no DNA is present to check it. Germline V gene sequence: CDR1 SQVTM, CDR2 ANQGSEA. The CDR3 runs to 17 residues. The CDR3 sequence: CSVATGTSGSLTDTQYF.

This rearrangement joins TRBV6-1 to TRBJ2-7; the TCRdb D gene call, TRBD1, has no DNA to confirm it. Germline CDR1 reads MNHNS; CDR2 reads SASEGT. The CDR3 length is 15 residues. This CDR3 reads CASRRNSGDMGEQYF.

The gene calls are TRBV2 and TRBJ1-2. The CDR3 contains 15 residues. Germline CDR1 SNHLY, CDR2 FYNNEI. The CDR3 loop reads CASSESPRTNYGYTF.

The chain employs TRBV5-1 and TRBJ1-2; TCRdb's D call, TRBD1, is unchecked because there is no DNA. CDR3 size: 16 residues. In germline, CDR1 is SGHRS, CDR2 YFSETQ. The CDR3 spells CASSFETTGTFYGYTF.

The chain is built from TRBV12-3 or TRBV12-4 and TRBJ1-2. CDR3 length: 13 residues. CDR3: CASSPGLGGGYTF.

The rearrangement links TRBV10-3 to TRBJ2-1; no DNA is available, so the TRBD1 call from TCRdb remains unchecked. Germline CDR1 is ENHRY and CDR2 is SYGVKD. The CDR3 has 13 residues. Here the CDR3 reads CAISVGTINEQFF.

This CDR3 reads CASSLNRGHYGYTF. The genes are TRBV12-3 or TRBV12-4 and TRBJ1-2; TCRdb gives TRBD1 as the D gene, but with no DNA this cannot be confirmed. The CDR3 is made up of 14 amino acids.

CDR3 loop: CASSGPTSETQYF. The chain employs TRBV5-1 and TRBJ2-5; as DNA is missing, the TRBD2 call by TCRdb cannot be tested. CDR1 and CDR2 from the germline V gene are SGHRS and YFSETQ. This CDR3 spans 13 amino acids.

CDR3 loop: CASSLTGTGEQAFF. The V and J genes are TRBV7-2 and TRBJ1-1; without DNA, the TCRdb call of TRBD1 cannot be checked. This CDR3 has 14 residues. CDR1 and CDR2 (germline): SGHTA, FQGNSA.

This rearrangement joins TRBV23-1 to TRBJ2-7; the D gene TCRdb calls, TRBD1, cannot be checked with no DNA. Being an ORF, TRBV23-1 has a function that is uncertain. CDR3 length: 15 amino acids. The CDR3 reads CASSRQGSMIYEQYF.

This chain uses TRBV2 with TRBJ2-1. The CDR3 length is 17 residues. CDR1 SNHLY and CDR2 FYNNEI come from the germline V gene. The CDR3 spells CASSERRVMSSYNEQFF.

J is TRBJ2-1 and V is TRBV6-1; TCRdb calls TRBD1, which cannot be checked without DNA. The CDR3 has 14 amino acids. CDR1 is MNHNS and CDR2 is SASEGT in the germline V gene. CDR3 region: CASSLDRGFDEQFF.

The J gene is TRBJ2-7, the V gene TRBV20-1. The CDR3 runs 13 residues. The V gene's germline CDR1 is DFQATT and CDR2 SNEGSKA (reference sequence). The CDR3 loop reads CSARVSATYEQYF.

The chain recombines TRBV30 with TRBJ2-6; TCRdb's assignment of TRBD1 cannot be checked, as there is no DNA. Per germline, CDR1 GTSNPN and CDR2 SVGIG (reference sequence). The CDR3 totals 16 residues. CDR3 sequence reads: CAWQRDRGSGANVLTF.

The rearrangement uses TRBV19 and TRBJ2-2; lacking DNA, the TRBD1 call made by TCRdb goes unchecked. Germline CDR1 and CDR2: LNHDA and SQIVND (reference sequence). The CDR3 totals 13 residues. CDR3 amino acids: CASSIKGAGELFF.

The rearrangement uses TRBV5-4 and TRBJ2-3; TCRdb's D call, TRBD1, is unchecked because there is no DNA. The CDR3 totals 14 residues. Looked up from germline, CDR1 is SGHNT and CDR2 is YYREEE (reference sequence). The CDR3 loop is CASSFGQGPDTQYF.

J is TRBJ1-5 and V is TRBV19. Germline assignment: CDR1 LNHDA and CDR2 SQIVND (reference sequence). The CDR3 loop spans 13 amino acids. The CDR3 sequence is CASSVLGGQPQHF.